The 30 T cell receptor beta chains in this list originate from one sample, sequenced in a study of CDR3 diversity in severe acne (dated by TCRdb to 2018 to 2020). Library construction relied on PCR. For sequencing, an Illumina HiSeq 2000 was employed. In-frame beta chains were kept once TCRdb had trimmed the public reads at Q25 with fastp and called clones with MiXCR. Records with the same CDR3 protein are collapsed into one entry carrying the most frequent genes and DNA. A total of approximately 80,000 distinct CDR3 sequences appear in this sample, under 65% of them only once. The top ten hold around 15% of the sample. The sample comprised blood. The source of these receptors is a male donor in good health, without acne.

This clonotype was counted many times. The CDR3 loop is CASSPPGGGEETQYF. The CDR3 bases are TGTGCCAGCAGTCCGCCAGGCGGGGGGGAAGAGACCCAGTACTTC. The chain couples TRBV6-6 to TRBJ2-5; 9 bases line up with TRBD2. CDR3 size: 15 residues. Per the germline V gene, CDR1 is MNHNY and CDR2 is SVGAGI (reference sequence). V lost 5 bases and J lost 3; bases outside the gene matches: 7.

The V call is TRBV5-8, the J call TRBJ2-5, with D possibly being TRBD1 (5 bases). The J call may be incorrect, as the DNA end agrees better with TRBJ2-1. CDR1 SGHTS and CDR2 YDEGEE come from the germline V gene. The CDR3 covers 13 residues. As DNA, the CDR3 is TGTGCCAGCAGCTTGGCAGAGAGGACAGAGCAGTTCTTC. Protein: CASSLAERTEQFF.

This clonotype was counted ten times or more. In DNA form, the CDR3 reads TGTGCCAGCAGTTACCTGACGGACAATGAGCAGTTCTTC. It codes for CASSYLTDNEQFF. The rearrangement links TRBV27 to TRBJ2-1; D gene unclear. Trimming removed 4 bases at V and 5 bases at J, with 9 bases between. The germline CDR1 and CDR2 sequences are MNHEY and SMNVEV (reference sequence). The CDR3 loop spans 13 amino acids.

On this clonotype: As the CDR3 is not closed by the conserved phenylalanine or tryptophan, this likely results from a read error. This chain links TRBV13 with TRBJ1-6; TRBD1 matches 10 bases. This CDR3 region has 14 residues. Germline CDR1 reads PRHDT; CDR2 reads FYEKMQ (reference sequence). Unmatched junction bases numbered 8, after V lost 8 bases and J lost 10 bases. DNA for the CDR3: TGTGCCAGCCGGACGGGGGACAGGGGCTCACCCCTCCACTTG. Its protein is CASRTGDRGSPLHL.

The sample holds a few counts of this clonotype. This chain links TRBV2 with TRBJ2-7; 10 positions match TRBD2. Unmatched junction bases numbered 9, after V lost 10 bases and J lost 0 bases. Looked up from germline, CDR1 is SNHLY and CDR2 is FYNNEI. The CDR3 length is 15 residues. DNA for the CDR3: TGTGCCATCACGAACGGACTAGCGGTCTCCTACGAGCAGTACTTC. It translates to CAITNGLAVSYEQYF.

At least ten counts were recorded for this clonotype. Written as DNA, the CDR3 is TGCAGCGTTGAATTGGCAGCGGGGGGCTCCTACGAGCAGTACTTC. This gives the protein CSVELAAGGSYEQYF. The chain has TRBV29-1 and TRBJ2-7; 9 bases agree with TRBD2. Germline values: CDR1 SQVTM, CDR2 ANQGSEA. V was clipped by 2 bases and J by 0 bases; unmatched bases: 5. The CDR3 is 15 residues long.

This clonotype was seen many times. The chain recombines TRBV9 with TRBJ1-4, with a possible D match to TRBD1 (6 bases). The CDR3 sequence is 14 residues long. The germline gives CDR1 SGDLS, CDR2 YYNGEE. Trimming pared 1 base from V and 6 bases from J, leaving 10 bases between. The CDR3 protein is CASSVNRVDEKLFF. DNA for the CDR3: TGTGCCAGCAGCGTAAACAGGGTGGATGAAAAACTGTTTTTT.

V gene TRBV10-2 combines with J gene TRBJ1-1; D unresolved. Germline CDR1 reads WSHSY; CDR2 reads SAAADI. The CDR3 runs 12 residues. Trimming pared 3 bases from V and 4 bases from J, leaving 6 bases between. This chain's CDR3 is CASSDPITEAFF. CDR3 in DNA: TGCGCCAGCAGTGACCCTATCACTGAAGCTTTCTTT.

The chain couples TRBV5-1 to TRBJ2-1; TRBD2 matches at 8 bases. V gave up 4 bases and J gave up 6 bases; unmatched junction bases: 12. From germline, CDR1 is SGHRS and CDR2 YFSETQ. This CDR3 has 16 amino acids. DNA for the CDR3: TGCGCCAGCAGCCTCAGCCGAATCGGGACTAGCAATGAGCAGTTCTTC. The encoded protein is CASSLSRIGTSNEQFF.

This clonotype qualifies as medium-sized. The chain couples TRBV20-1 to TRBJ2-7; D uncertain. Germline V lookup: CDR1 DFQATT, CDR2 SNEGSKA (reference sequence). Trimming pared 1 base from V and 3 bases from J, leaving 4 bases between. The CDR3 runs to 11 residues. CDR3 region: CSARGVYEQYF. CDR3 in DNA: TGCAGTGCTAGAGGGGTCTACGAGCAGTACTTC.

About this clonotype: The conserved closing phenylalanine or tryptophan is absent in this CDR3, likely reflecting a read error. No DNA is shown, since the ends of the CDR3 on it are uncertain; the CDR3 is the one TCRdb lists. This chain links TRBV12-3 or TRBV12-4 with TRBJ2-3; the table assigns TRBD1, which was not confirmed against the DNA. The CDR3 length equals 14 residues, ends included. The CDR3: CASSRTGSEQYFGP.

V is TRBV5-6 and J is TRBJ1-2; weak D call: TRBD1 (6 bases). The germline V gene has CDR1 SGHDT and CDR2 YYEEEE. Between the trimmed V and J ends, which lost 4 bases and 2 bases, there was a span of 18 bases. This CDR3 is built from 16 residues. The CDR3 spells CASSRDRTRGNYGYTF. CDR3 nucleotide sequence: TGTGCCAGCAGCCGAGACAGGACCCGCGGGAACTATGGCTACACCTTC.

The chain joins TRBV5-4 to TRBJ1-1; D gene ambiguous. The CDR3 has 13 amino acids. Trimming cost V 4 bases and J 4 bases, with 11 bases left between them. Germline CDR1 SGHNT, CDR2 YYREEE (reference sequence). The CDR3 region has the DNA TGTGCCAGCAGCACCCGGACCAGCACTGAAGCTTTCTTT. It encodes CASSTRTSTEAFF.

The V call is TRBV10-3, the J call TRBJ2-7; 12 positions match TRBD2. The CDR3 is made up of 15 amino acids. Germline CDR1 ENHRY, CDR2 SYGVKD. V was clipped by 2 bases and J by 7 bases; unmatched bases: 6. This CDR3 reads CAISEPGTSGWEQYF. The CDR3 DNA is TGTGCCATCAGTGAGCCCGGGACTAGCGGGTGGGAGCAGTACTTC.

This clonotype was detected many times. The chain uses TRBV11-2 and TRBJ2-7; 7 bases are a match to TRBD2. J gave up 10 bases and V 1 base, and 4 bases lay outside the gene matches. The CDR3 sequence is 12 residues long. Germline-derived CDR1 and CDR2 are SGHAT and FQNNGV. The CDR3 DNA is TGTGCCAGCAGCTTAGGGGGGGGAAATCAGTACTTC. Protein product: CASSLGGGNQYF.

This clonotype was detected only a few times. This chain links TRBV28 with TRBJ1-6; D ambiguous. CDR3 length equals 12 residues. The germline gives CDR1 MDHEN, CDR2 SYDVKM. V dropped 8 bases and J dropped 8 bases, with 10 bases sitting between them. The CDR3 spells CASWQADSPLHF. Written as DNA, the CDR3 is TGTGCCAGCTGGCAGGCCGATTCACCCCTCCACTTT.

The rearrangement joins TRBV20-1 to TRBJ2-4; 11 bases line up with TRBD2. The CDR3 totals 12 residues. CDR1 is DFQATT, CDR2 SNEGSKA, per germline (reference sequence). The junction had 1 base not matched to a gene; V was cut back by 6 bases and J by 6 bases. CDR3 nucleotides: TGCAGTGCCGGGACTAGCGGAAACATTCAGTACTTC. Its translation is CSAGTSGNIQYF.

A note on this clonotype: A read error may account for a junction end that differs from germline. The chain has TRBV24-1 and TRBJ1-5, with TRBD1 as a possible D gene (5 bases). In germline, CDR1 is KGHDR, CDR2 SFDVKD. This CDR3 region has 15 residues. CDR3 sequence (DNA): TGTGCTACCAGGTCAGGGACCAAAGGGAATCAGCCCCAGCATTTT. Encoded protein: CATRSGTKGNQPQHF.

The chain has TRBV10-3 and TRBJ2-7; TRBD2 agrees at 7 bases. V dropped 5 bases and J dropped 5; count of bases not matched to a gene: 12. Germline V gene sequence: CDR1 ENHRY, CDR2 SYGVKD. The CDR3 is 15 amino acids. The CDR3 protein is CAISSGGGQSNEQYF. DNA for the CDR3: TGTGCCATCAGTTCCGGGGGAGGGCAGAGCAACGAGCAGTACTTC.

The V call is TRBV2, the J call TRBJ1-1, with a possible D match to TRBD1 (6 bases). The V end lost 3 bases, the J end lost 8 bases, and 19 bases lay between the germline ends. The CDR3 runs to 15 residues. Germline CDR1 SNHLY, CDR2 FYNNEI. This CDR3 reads CASSELPTRGQEAFF. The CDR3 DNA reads TGTGCCAGCAGTGAGCTACCAACCCGAGGACAGGAAGCTTTCTTT.

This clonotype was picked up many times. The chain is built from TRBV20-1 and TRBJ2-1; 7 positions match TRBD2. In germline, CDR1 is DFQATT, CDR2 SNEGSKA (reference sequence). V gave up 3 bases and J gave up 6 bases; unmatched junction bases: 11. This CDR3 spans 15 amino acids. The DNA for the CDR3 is TGCAGTGCTAGCCGTGGCGGGAGTATTGCCAATGAGCAGTTCTTC. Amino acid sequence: CSASRGGSIANEQFF.

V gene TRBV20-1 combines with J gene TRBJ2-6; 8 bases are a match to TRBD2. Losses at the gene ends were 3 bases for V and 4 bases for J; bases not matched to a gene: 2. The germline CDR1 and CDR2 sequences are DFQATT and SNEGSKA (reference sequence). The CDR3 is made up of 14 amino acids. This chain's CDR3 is CSARIAGGANVLTF. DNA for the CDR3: TGCAGTGCTAGGATAGCGGGGGGGGCCAACGTCCTGACTTTC.

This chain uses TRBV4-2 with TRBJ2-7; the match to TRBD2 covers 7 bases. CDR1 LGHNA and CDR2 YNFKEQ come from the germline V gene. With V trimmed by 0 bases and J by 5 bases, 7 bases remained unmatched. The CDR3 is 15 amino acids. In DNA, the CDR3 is TGTGCCAGCAGCCAAGATTGGCGGGAGAGGGACGAGCAGTACTTC. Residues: CASSQDWRERDEQYF.

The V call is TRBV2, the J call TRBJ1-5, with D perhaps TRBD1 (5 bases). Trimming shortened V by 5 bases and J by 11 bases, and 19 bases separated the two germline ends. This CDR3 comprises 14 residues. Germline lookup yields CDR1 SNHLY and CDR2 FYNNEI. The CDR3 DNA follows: TGTGCCAGCAGTTTCCCTGGGGCCGTAGCGGCCCAGCATTTT. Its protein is CASSFPGAVAAQHF.

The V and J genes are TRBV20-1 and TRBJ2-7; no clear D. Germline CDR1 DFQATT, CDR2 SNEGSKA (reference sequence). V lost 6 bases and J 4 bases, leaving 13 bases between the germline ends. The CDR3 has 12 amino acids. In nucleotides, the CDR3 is TGCAGTGCCAGCAGTGGGGATTACGAGCAGTACTTC. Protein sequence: CSASSGDYEQYF.

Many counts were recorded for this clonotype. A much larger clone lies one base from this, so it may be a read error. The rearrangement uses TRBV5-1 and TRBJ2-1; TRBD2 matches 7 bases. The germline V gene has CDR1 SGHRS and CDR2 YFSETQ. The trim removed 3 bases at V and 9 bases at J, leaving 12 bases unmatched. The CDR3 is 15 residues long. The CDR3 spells CASSWGWEGGSEQFF. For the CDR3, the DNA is TGCGCCAGCAGCTGGGGGTGGGAGGGAGGGAGTGAGCAGTTCTTC.

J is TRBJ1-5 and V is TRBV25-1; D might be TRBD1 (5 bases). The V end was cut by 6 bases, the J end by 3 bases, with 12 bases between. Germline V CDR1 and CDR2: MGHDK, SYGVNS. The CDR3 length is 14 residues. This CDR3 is CASSQVGVNQPQHF. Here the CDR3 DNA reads TGTGCCAGCAGCCAGGTGGGGGTCAATCAGCCCCAGCATTTT.

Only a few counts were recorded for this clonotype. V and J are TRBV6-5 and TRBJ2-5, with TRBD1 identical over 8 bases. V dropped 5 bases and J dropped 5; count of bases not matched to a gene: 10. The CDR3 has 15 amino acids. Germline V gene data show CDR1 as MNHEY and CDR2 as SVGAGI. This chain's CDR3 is CASSRRGQVWETQYF. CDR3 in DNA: TGTGCCAGCAGTCGACGGGGACAGGTTTGGGAGACCCAGTACTTC.

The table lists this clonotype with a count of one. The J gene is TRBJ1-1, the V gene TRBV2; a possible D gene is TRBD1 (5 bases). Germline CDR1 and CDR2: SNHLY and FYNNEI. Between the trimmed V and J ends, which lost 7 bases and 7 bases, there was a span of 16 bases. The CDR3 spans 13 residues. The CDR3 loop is CASTTQGLGEAFF. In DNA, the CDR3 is TGTGCCAGCACCACGCAGGGTTTAGGTGAAGCTTTCTTT.

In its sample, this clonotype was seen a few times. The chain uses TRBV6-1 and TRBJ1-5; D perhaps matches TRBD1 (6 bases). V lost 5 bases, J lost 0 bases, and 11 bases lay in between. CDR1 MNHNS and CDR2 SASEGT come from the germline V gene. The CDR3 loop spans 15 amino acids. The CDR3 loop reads CASSLGGASNQPQHF. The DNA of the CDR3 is TGTGCCAGCAGTCTGGGGGGGGCTAGCAATCAGCCCCAGCATTTT.